This T cell receptor beta chain was obtained from a study of cytomegalovirus exposure and HLA in healthy donors. 13 Jbeta primers and 60 Vbeta primers were used for the PCR. Some clones are missing from TCRdb's copy, which holds only in-frame ones; the method was immunoSEQ multiplex PCR. Here the sample spans approximately 280,000 clones, roughly 89% being singletons. General study results and limits: A missense DCLRE1C variant was associated with V- and J-gene trimming of TCR beta chains in a later analysis, and an independent cohort replicated the association. Analyzed later, most CMV-associated TCR beta chains appeared HLA-restricted.

Turning to this clone: Its target is unknown.

CDR3 length: 14 amino acids. J was trimmed by 2 bases and V by 3 bases; bases with no gene match: 2. Germline V CDR1 and CDR2: PRHDT, FYEKMQ (reference sequence). The chain couples TRBV13 to TRBJ1-2; 8 bases line up with TRBD1. The receptor was isolated from a woman in her late teens or twenties in good health and CMV-seronegative. The sample comprised PBMCs. The CDR3 spells CASSFRQGNYGYTF. The CDR3 coding sequence is TGTGCCAGCAGCTTCCGACAGGGGAACTATGGCTACACCTTC.